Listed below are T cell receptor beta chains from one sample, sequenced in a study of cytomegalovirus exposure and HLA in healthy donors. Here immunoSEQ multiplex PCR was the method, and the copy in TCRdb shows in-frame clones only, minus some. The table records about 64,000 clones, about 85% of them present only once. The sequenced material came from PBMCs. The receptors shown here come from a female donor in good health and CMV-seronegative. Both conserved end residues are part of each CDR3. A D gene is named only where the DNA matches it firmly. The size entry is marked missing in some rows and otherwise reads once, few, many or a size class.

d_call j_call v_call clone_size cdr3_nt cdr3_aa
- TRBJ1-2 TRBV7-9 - TGTGCCAGCAGCTATTCCCCCAGGGGAGGCTACACCTTC CASSYSPRGGYTF
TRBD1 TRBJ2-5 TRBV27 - TGTGCCAGCAGTCGAACAGGGGGTTGGGAGACCCAGTACTTC CASSRTGGWETQYF
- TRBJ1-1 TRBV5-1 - TGCGCCAGCAGCGTGACACATATGAACACTGAAGCTTTCTTT CASSVTHMNTEAFF
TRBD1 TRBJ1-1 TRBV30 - TGTGCCTGGAGGGGGACAGGTAAGAACACTGAAGCTTTCTTT CAWRGTGKNTEAFF
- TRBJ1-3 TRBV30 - TGTGCCGTGTCAAAGAGCTCTGGAAACACCATATATTTT CAVSKSSGNTIYF
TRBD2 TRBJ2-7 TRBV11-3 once TGTGCCAGCAGCCCAGGTAGCGGGAGCTCCTACGAGCAGTACTTC CASSPGSGSSYEQYF
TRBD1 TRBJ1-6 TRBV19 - TGTGCCAGTAGTGTGACAGGGGTTAATTCACCCCTCCACTTT CASSVTGVNSPLHF
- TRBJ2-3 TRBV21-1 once TGTGCCAGCAGCAATGCGGGCCAGGCGGGCACAGATACGCAGTATTTT CASSNAGQAGTDTQYF
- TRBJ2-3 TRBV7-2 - TGTGCCAGCAGCTCCTCCGGGACACTCAGCACAGATACGCAGTATTTT CASSSSGTLSTDTQYF
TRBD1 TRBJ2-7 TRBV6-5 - TGTGCCAGCAGTTTGACAGGGGGTGGGCAGTACTTC CASSLTGGGQYF
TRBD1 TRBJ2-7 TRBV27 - TGTGCCAGCAAAGGGGGCGAGTACGAGCAGTACTTC CASKGGEYEQYF
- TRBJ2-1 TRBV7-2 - TGTGCCAGCAGCTTCGCGGTTAGCTCCTACAATGAGCAGTTCTTC CASSFAVSSYNEQFF
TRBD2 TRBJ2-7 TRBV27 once TGTGCCAGCAGTTTAGGACTAGCAGGGGCCTACGAGCAGTACTTC CASSLGLAGAYEQYF
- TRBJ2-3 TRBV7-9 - TGTGCCAGCAGCATCGTCACAGATACGCAGTATTTT CASSIVTDTQYF
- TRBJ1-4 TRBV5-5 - TGTGCCAGCAGCTTGGAGAGGGTTTTGGTACAAATGGAAAAACTGTTTTTT CASSLERVLVQMEKLFF
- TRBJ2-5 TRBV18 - TGTGCCAGCTCACCTAATAGACAGGAAGAGACCCAGTACTTC CASSPNRQEETQYF
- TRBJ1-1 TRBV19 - TGTGCCAGTAGTATAGGCAGGGCGAACACTGAAGCTTTCTTT CASSIGRANTEAFF
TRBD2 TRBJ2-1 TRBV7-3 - TGTGCCAGCAGCTTGAGCGGGGGGGGTTACAATGAGCAGTTCTTC CASSLSGGGYNEQFF
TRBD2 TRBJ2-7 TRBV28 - TGTGCCAGCAGTTTTAAGGGTAGCGGGAGCATTGACCTCTACGAGCAGTACTTC CASSFKGSGSIDLYEQYF
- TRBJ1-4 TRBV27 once TGTGCCAGCAGTCCTATATCCTACGTCGTTGAAAAACTGTTTTTT CASSPISYVVEKLFF